Listed here are 18 T cell receptor beta chains from one sample, sequenced in a study of OX40 agonist ivuxolimab in advanced cancers. Produced via immunoSEQ multiplex PCR; TCRdb's table is partial and in-frame only. The sample has approximately 70,000 clones, more than 75% seen once. The starting material was CD4+ or CD8+ T cells sorted from blood, obtained in a trial of the OX40 agonist ivuxolimab. These receptors were collected from an adult with an advanced solid tumor such as melanoma, head and neck, liver or kidney cancer.

V is TRBV7-2 and J is TRBJ1-1, with D unclear. The CDR3 length is 13 residues. Germline CDR1 reads SGHTA; CDR2 reads FQGNSA. Trimming took off 4 bases at V and 8 bases at J, with 14 bases between the two ends. Here the CDR3 reads CASSSGVGIEAFF. CDR3 DNA: TGTGCCAGCAGCTCAGGAGTAGGGATAGAAGCTTTCTTT.

CDR3 sequence reads: CASSALTQTTDTQYF. CDR3 sequence (DNA): TGTGCCAGCAGTGCCCTGACACAGACCACAGATACGCAGTATTTT. The chain links TRBV6-4 to TRBJ2-3; D gene ambiguous. This CDR3 is built from 15 residues. Germline V gene data show CDR1 as MRHNA and CDR2 as SNTAGT. The V gene lost 4 bases and the J gene lost 2 bases, with 13 bases spanning the gap.

The CDR3 spells CASSLGGPYEQYF. Here the CDR3 DNA reads TGTGCCAGCAGCTTGGGGGGCCCCTACGAGCAGTACTTC. This chain joins TRBV5-4 and TRBJ2-7, with D possibly TRBD1 on 5 matching bases. CDR3 size: 13 residues. The germline gives CDR1 SGHNT, CDR2 YYREEE (reference sequence). V lost 0 bases and J 2 bases, leaving 6 bases between the germline ends.

The chain recombines TRBV7-2 with TRBJ2-3, with 9 bases identical to TRBD2. V trimming: 1 base; J trimming: 4 bases; junction bases outside the gene matches: 15. The length of the CDR3 is 19 residues. The V gene's germline CDR1 is SGHTA and CDR2 FQGNSA. CDR3 residues: CASSLGPPESAGGADTQYF. CDR3 DNA: TGTGCCAGCAGCTTAGGCCCACCGGAGTCGGCGGGAGGGGCAGATACGCAGTATTTT.

CDR3: CASSFIDTGGTEAFF. In DNA form, the CDR3 reads TGTGCCAGCAGCTTTATAGATACAGGGGGCACTGAAGCTTTCTTT. The V call is TRBV27, the J call TRBJ1-1; TRBD1 agrees at 8 bases. V shed 6 bases, J shed 4 bases, and the junction held 10 bases outside the gene matches. This CDR3 is built from 15 residues. Germline CDR1 is MNHEY and CDR2 is SMNVEV (reference sequence).

The gene calls are TRBV6-5 and TRBJ2-7, with 7 nucleotides matching TRBD1. V shed 6 bases, J shed 4 bases, and the junction held 12 bases outside the gene matches. This CDR3 is 15 amino acids long. Per the germline V gene, CDR1 is MNHEY and CDR2 is SVGAGI. The CDR3 region is CASSRRWAGGYEQYF. DNA of the CDR3: TGTGCCAGCAGCCGCCGTTGGGCAGGGGGATACGAGCAGTACTTC.

V and J are TRBV7-2 and TRBJ2-7, with TRBD2 identical over 8 bases. V gave up 2 bases and J gave up 2 bases; unmatched junction bases: 8. CDR3 length: 16 residues. Germline V gene lookup returns CDR1 SGHTA and CDR2 FQGNSA. Written as DNA, the CDR3 is TGTGCCAGCAGCTTAACCCCTAGCGGGCCAACCTACGAGCAGTACTTC. Residues: CASSLTPSGPTYEQYF.

V is TRBV7-9 and J is TRBJ1-5; possibly TRBD1 for D (6 bases). Between the trimmed V and J ends, which lost 4 bases and 3 bases, there was a span of 10 bases. Germline V CDR1 and CDR2: SEHNR, FQNEAQ (reference sequence). The CDR3 has 14 amino acids. The CDR3 spells CASSSTGNNQPQHF. CDR3 nucleotide sequence: TGTGCCAGCAGCTCCACAGGGAACAATCAGCCCCAGCATTTT.

This chain joins TRBV11-3 and TRBJ2-7; perhaps D is TRBD1 or TRBD2 (6 bases each). From germline, CDR1 is SGHNT and CDR2 YENEEA. V gave up 0 bases and J gave up 6 bases, with 9 bases separating them. The CDR3 totals 13 residues. CDR3 amino acids: CASSLESGAEQYF. CDR3 nucleotides: TGTGCCAGCAGCTTAGAATCGGGGGCCGAGCAGTACTTC.

V gene TRBV2 combines with J gene TRBJ1-2, with D unclear. V was trimmed by 0 bases and J by 7 bases, leaving 15 bases between them. The germline gives CDR1 SNHLY, CDR2 FYNNEI. The CDR3 extends over 15 amino acids. CDR3 sequence reads: CASSEANSPASGYTF. In DNA, the CDR3 is TGTGCCAGCAGTGAAGCGAACAGCCCCGCCAGTGGCTACACCTTC.

In its sample, this clone was seen a few times. The same CDR3 is also encoded by other DNA sequences in this sample. The chain joins TRBV6-5 to TRBJ2-4; TRBD1 aligns across 7 bases. The V gene's germline CDR1 is MNHEY and CDR2 SVGAGI. Trimming removed 5 bases from V and 7 bases from J; junction bases left unmatched: 5. CDR3 length: 13 residues. The CDR3: CASSNDRVNIQYF. DNA for the CDR3: TGTGCCAGCAGTAACGACAGGGTCAACATTCAGTACTTC.

This clone appeared a few times. V is TRBV2 and J is TRBJ2-2; 8 positions match TRBD2. The CDR3 is made up of 15 amino acids. Germline V lookup: CDR1 SNHLY, CDR2 FYNNEI. V dropped 8 bases and J dropped 0; count of bases not matched to a gene: 5. The CDR3 DNA reads TGTGCCAGCGGTTACGGGAGGGCGAACACCGGGGAGCTGTTTTTT. Translating gives CASGYGRANTGELFF.

This chain's CDR3 is CASRLAGGRGTQYF. The CDR3 coding sequence is TGTGCCAGCAGGCTAGCGGGGGGTCGAGGTACGCAGTATTTT. V and J are TRBV28 and TRBJ2-3; 11 positions agree with TRBD2. V shed 6 bases and J 8 bases; nucleotides not matched to a gene: 7. The germline V gene encodes CDR1 MDHEN and CDR2 SYDVKM. The length of the CDR3 is 14 residues.

This chain uses TRBV7-2 with TRBJ1-1; 7 nucleotides agree with TRBD1. Germline values: CDR1 SGHTA, CDR2 FQGNSA. With 4 bases clipped from V and 4 bases from J, the junction kept 3 bases outside the gene matches. This CDR3 contains 13 residues. The CDR3 DNA reads as TGTGCCAGCAGCTGGGGACAGACCACTGAAGCTTTCTTT. Residues: CASSWGQTTEAFF.

V gene TRBV19 combines with J gene TRBJ2-7; weak D call: TRBD1 (5 bases). Germline loops: CDR1 LNHDA, CDR2 SQIVND (reference sequence). V was shortened by 5 bases and J by 4 bases, with 18 bases between the two germline ends. This CDR3 contains 15 residues. CDR3: CASSSGSRTPYEQYF. The CDR3 nucleotides are TGTGCCAGTAGTTCAGGCTCCCGGACACCGTACGAGCAGTACTTC.

The chain uses TRBV7-9 and TRBJ2-1, with D perhaps TRBD1 (7 bases). CDR3 length: 14 residues. With 6 bases removed from V and 5 bases from J, the gap between germline ends came to 14 bases. Per germline, CDR1 SEHNR and CDR2 FQNEAQ (reference sequence). CDR3 bases: TGTGCCAGCAGTGCAGGGGGAGGAAACAATGAGCAGTTCTTC. Translating it yields CASSAGGGNNEQFF.

The rearrangement uses TRBV5-6 and TRBJ2-1; a weak D match, TRBD1 (7 bases). Per germline, CDR1 SGHDT and CDR2 YYEEEE. Trimming left V 0 bases short and J 5 bases short, with 12 bases between. This CDR3 is 15 amino acids long. CDR3 bases: TGTGCCAGCAGCTTGGTGGGGGGACAGCACAATGAGCAGTTCTTC. Its translation is CASSLVGGQHNEQFF.

This chain links TRBV5-1 with TRBJ2-3; D unclear. CDR1 and CDR2 from the germline V gene are SGHRS and YFSETQ. The CDR3 has 12 amino acids. Trimming shortened V by 2 bases and J by 3 bases, and 4 bases separated the two germline ends. The CDR3 DNA reads TGCGCCAGCAGCTTTACTACAGATACGCAGTATTTT. It encodes CASSFTTDTQYF. The entire variable domain, with the rest obtained from reference TRBV5-1 and TRBJ2-3, is as follows: KAGVTQTPRYLIKTRGQQVTLSCSPISGHRSVSWYQQTPGQGLQFLFEYFSETQRNKGNFPGRFSGRQFSNSRSEMNVSTLELGDSALYLCASSFTTDTQYFGPGTRLTVL.